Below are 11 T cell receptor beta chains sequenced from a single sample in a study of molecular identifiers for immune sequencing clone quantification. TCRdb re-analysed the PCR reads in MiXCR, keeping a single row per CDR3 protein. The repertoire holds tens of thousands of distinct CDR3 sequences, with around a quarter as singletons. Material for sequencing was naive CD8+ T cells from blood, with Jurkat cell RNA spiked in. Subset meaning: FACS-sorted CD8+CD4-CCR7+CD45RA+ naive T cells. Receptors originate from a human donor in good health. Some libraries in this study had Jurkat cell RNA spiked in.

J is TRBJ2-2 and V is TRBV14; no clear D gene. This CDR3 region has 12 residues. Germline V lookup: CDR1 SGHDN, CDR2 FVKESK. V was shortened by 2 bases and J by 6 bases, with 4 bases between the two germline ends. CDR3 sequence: CASSQPSGELFF. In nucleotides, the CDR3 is TGTGCCAGCAGCCAACCTTCCGGGGAGCTGTTTTTT.

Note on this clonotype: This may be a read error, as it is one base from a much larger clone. CDR3 residues: CASSLTGGNEAFF. The CDR3 bases are TGCGCCAGCAGCTTAACAGGGGGCAATGAAGCTTTCTTT. The V and J genes are TRBV5-1 and TRBJ1-1; the match to TRBD1 covers 9 bases. CDR1 SGHRS and CDR2 YFSETQ come from the germline V gene. This CDR3 comprises 13 residues. Trimming cost V 2 bases and J 7 bases; bases outside gene matches: 3.

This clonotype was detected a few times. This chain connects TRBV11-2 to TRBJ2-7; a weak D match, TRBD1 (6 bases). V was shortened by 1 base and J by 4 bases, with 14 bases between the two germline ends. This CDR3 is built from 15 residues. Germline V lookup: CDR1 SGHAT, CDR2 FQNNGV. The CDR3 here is CASSLGPLGGYEQYF. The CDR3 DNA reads TGTGCCAGCAGCTTAGGTCCATTAGGGGGATACGAGCAGTACTTC.

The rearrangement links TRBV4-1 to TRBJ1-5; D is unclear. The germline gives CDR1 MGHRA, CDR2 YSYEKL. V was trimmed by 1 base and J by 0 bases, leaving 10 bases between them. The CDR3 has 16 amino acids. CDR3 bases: TGCGCCAGCAGCCAAGGAGAGTTTTATAGCAATCAGCCCCAGCATTTT. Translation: CASSQGEFYSNQPQHF.

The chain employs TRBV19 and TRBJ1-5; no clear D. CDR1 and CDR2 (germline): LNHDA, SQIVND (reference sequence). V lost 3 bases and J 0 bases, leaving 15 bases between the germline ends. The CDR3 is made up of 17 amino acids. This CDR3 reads CASSISPERYSNQPQHF. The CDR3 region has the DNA TGTGCCAGTAGTATCAGTCCGGAGAGGTATAGCAATCAGCCCCAGCATTTT.

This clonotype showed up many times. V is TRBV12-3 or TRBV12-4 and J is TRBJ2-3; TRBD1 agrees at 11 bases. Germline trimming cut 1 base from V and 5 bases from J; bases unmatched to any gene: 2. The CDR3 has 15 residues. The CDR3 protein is CASSLGTGGVDTQYF. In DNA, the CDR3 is TGTGCCAGCAGTTTAGGGACAGGGGGCGTAGATACGCAGTATTTT.

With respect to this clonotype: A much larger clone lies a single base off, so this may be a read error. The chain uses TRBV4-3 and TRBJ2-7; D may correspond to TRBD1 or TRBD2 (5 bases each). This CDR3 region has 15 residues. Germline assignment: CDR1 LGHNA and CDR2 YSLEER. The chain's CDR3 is CVSSQGTGARYEQYF. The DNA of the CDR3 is TGCGTCAGCAGCCAAGGGACCGGAGCACGCTACGAGCAGTACTTC.

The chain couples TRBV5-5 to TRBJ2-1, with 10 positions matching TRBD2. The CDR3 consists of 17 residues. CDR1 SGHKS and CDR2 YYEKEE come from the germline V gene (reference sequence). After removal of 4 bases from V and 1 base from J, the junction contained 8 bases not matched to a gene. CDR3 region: CASSLPTSGPSYNEQFF. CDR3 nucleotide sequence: TGTGCCAGCAGCCTCCCGACTAGCGGGCCTTCCTACAATGAGCAGTTCTTC. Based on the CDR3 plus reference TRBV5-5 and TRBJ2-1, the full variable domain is DAGVTQSPTHLIKTRGQQVTLRCSPISGHKSVSWYQQVLGQGPQFIFQYYEKEERGRGNFPDRFSARQFPNYSSELNVNALLLGDSALYLCASSLPTSGPSYNEQFFGPGTRLTVL.

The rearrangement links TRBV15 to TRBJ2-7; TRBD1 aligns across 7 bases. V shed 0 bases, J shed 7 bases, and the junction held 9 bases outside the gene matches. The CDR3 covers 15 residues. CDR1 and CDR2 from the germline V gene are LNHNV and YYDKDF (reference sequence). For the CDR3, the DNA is TGTGCCACCAGCAGAGATCAGCTAGGGGGCCATGAGCAGTACTTC. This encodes CATSRDQLGGHEQYF.

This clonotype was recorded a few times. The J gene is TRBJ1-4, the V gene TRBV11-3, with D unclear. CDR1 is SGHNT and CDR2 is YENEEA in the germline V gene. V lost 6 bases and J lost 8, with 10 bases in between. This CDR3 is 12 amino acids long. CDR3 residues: CASSGLDEKLFF. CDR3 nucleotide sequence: TGTGCCAGCAGTGGGCTGGACGAAAAACTGTTTTTT.

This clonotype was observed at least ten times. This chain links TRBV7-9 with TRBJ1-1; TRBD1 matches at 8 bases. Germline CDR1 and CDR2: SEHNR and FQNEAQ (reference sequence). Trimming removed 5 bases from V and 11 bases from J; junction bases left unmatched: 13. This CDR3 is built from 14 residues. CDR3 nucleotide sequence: TGTGCCAGCAGCAGACAGGACAGGGACATACAGGCTTTCTTT. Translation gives CASSRQDRDIQAFF.